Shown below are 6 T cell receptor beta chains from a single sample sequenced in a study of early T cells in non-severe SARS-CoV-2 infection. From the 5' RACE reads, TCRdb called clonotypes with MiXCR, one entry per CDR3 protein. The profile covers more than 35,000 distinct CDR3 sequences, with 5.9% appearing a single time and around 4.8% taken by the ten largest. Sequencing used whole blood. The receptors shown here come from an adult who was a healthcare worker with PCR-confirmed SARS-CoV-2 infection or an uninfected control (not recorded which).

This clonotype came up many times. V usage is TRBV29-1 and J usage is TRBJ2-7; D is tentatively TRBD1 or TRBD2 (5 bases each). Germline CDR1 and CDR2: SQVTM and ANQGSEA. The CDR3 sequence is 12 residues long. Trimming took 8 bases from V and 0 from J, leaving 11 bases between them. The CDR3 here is CSHRDHSYEQYF. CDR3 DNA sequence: TGCAGCCACCGGGACCACTCCTACGAGCAGTACTTC.

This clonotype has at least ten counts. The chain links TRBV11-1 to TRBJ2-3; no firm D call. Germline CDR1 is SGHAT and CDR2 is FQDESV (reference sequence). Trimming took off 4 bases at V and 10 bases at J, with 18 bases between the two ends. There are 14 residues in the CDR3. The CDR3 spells CASSSRKSTLAQYF. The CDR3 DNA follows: TGTGCCAGCAGCTCCCGGAAGTCTACCCTTGCGCAGTATTTT.

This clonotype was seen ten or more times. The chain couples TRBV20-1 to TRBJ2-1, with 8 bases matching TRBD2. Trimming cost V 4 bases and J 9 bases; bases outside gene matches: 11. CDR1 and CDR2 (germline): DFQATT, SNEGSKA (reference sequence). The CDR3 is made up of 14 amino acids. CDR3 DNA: TGCAGTGCTAAAACCAGCGGGAGAGAGGTTGAGCAGTTCTTC. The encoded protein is CSAKTSGREVEQFF.

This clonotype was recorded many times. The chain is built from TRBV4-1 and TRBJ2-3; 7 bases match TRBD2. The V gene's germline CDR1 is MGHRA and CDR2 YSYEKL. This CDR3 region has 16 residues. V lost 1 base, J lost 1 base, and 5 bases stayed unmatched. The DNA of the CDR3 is TGCGCCAGCAGCCAAGTAGCGGGCCAACGCACAGATACGCAGTATTTT. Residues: CASSQVAGQRTDTQYF.

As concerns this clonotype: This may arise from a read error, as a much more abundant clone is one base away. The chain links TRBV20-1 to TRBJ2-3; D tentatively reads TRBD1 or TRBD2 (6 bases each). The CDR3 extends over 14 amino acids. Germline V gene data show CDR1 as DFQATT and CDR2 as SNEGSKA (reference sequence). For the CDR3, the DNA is TGCAGTGCCGTCTGGCGGGAAGGGGGAGATACGCAGTTTTTT. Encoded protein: CSAVWREGGDTQFF.

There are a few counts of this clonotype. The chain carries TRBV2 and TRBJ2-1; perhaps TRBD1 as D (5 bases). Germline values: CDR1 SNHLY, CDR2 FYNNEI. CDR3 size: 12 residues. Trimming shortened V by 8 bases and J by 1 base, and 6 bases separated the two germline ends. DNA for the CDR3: TGTGCCAGCGGGGCATCCTACAATGAGCAGTTCTTC. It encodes CASGASYNEQFF.